The next 4 T cell receptor beta chains were all read from a single sample in a study of T cell responses to AZD1222 COVID-19 vaccine. Libraries were prepared by immunoSEQ multiplex PCR; TCRdb keeps only in-frame clonotypes and omits some of them. The sample yields some 150,000 clones, about 93% seen once. The sample here was peripheral blood, taken 28 days after the second AZD1222 dose. Source of these receptors: an adult who received the AZD1222 COVID-19 vaccine.

This chain links TRBV6-5 with TRBJ2-2, with D possibly being TRBD1 (6 bases). Trimming took off 8 bases at V and 0 bases at J, with 13 bases between the two ends. The CDR3 runs 15 residues. CDR1 MNHEY and CDR2 SVGAGI come from the germline V gene. CDR3: CASSSGQTNTGELFF. Here the CDR3 DNA reads TGTGCCAGCTCTTCGGGACAAACGAACACCGGGGAGCTGTTTTTT.

This chain's CDR3 is CASSRGTSGTMRISTDTQYF. In nucleotides, the CDR3 is TGCGCCAGCAGCAGAGGGACTAGCGGGACCATGAGGATAAGCACAGATACGCAGTATTTT. The rearrangement links TRBV5-1 to TRBJ2-3, with TRBD2 identical over 13 bases. V shed 4 bases, J shed 0 bases, and the junction held 14 bases outside the gene matches. This CDR3 spans 20 amino acids. The germline CDR1 and CDR2 sequences are SGHRS and YFSETQ.

This chain uses TRBV24-1 with TRBJ2-3; 10 bases match TRBD2. V lost 2 bases and J lost 3; bases outside the gene matches: 4. Per the germline V gene, CDR1 is KGHDR and CDR2 is SFDVKD. This CDR3 spans 16 amino acids. The CDR3 spells CATSDSSSGRTDTQYF. DNA of the CDR3: TGTGCCACCAGTGATTCCTCTAGCGGGAGAACAGATACGCAGTATTTT.

This chain joins TRBV15 and TRBJ2-7; TRBD2 matches at 12 bases. Trimming took 2 bases from V and 5 from J; bases not matched to a gene: 4. CDR3 length: 15 amino acids. Germline assignment: CDR1 LNHNV and CDR2 YYDKDF (reference sequence). CDR3 sequence: CATSRSRLAGDEQYF. The DNA for the CDR3 is TGTGCCACCAGCAGATCTCGACTAGCGGGGGACGAGCAGTACTTC.